The 31 T cell receptor beta chains below come from one sample, sequenced in a study of T cells in Graves' hyperthyroidism and ophthalmopathy. Amplification yielded TCR beta CDR3 regions, with RNA transcripts as the source. A first-round RT-PCR of the TCR CDR3 used the HTBI primer set. TCRdb reprocessed the multiplex PCR reads with MiXCR, giving one entry per CDR3 protein. The table shows 300,000 to 450,000 distinct CDR3 sequences, with approximately 14% occurring only once. The sample taken for sequencing was blood. The receptors derive from a woman aged 25 to 39 with Graves' ophthalmopathy.

A word on this clonotype: A much bigger clone sits one base away, suggesting this may be a read error. The chain carries TRBV20-1 and TRBJ2-2; 13 bases match TRBD2. With 7 bases clipped from V and 4 bases from J, the junction kept 12 bases outside the gene matches. Germline loops: CDR1 DFQATT, CDR2 SNEGSKA (reference sequence). The CDR3 contains 17 residues. CDR3 sequence (DNA): TGCAGTGTTAACTCCGGGACTAGCGGGGACTCCACCGGGGAGCTGTTTTTT. Translation: CSVNSGTSGDSTGELFF.

In this sample, this clonotype turned up many times. V is TRBV24-1 and J is TRBJ1-2; D is perhaps TRBD1 (5 bases). With 9 bases removed from V and 3 bases from J, the gap between germline ends came to 16 bases. From germline, CDR1 is KGHDR and CDR2 SFDVKD. CDR3 length: 14 residues. Here the CDR3 DNA reads TGTGCCACCGTTTTGGGGCGATGGGACTATGGCTACACCTTC. Translated, it gives CATVLGRWDYGYTF.

This clonotype has more than one count but fewer than ten. The rearrangement joins TRBV19 to TRBJ1-5, with D uncertain. This CDR3 comprises 15 residues. CDR1 is LNHDA, CDR2 SQIVND, per germline (reference sequence). Trimming removed 9 bases from V and 2 bases from J, with 17 bases in between. Here the CDR3 reads CASHPGLLRNQPQHF. CDR3 bases: TGTGCCAGCCACCCCGGACTCCTGCGCAATCAGCCCCAGCATTTT.

This clonotype has at least ten counts. The J gene is TRBJ1-5, the V gene TRBV27, with D possibly being TRBD1 (6 bases). The V end lost 5 bases, the J end lost 3 bases, and 20 bases lay between the germline ends. This CDR3 region has 17 residues. CDR1 is MNHEY, CDR2 SMNVEV, per germline (reference sequence). The CDR3 spells CASSPRQATSHNQPQHF. For the CDR3, the DNA is TGTGCCAGCAGTCCCAGACAGGCAACTAGCCACAATCAGCCCCAGCATTTT.

This clonotype was seen many times. The CDR3 DNA is TGTGCCAGCAGGGGCGTGAGTTACGAGCAGTACTTC. This sequence encodes CASRGVSYEQYF. The chain joins TRBV2 to TRBJ2-7; no clear D gene. CDR1 is SNHLY and CDR2 is FYNNEI in the germline V gene. V lost 6 bases and J 4 bases, leaving 10 bases between the germline ends. The CDR3 runs 12 residues.

This clonotype was observed many times. The CDR3 region has the DNA TGTGCCAGCAGAGGTTCCCTCGGGGACAGGGGGCAAGAGACCCAGTACTTC. It codes for CASRGSLGDRGQETQYF. The rearrangement links TRBV2 to TRBJ2-5; 11 bases align to TRBD1. The V segment lost 6 bases and the J segment 2 bases; nucleotides outside the gene matches: 11. The CDR3 covers 17 residues. CDR1 and CDR2 (germline): SNHLY, FYNNEI.

This clonotype was seen at least ten times. V gene TRBV3-1 combines with J gene TRBJ2-3; D gene uncertain. CDR3 length: 12 amino acids. Germline V gives CDR1 LGHDT, CDR2 YNNKEL (reference sequence). Trimming removed 3 bases at V and 5 bases at J, with 6 bases between. The CDR3 bases are TGTGCCAGCAGCCAGACCCTAGATACGCAGTATTTT. Protein: CASSQTLDTQYF.

In this sample, this clonotype turned up many times. The J gene is TRBJ1-2, the V gene TRBV6-1; 8 bases line up with TRBD1. CDR3 size: 15 residues. Looked up from germline, CDR1 is MNHNS and CDR2 is SASEGT. The V segment lost 5 bases and the J segment 1 base; nucleotides outside the gene matches: 6. In DNA form, the CDR3 reads TGTGCCAGCAGTAAGAAGACAGGGGATAACTATGGCTACACCTTC. The encoded protein is CASSKKTGDNYGYTF.

This clonotype was detected ten times or more. The gene calls are TRBV5-6 and TRBJ2-7; the D gene could be TRBD1 or TRBD2 (5 bases each). Germline V gives CDR1 SGHDT, CDR2 YYEEEE. This CDR3 has 14 amino acids. V lost 0 bases to trimming and J lost 3 bases, with 10 bases between them. The DNA for the CDR3 is TGTGCCAGCAGCTTGGAACAGGACTTCTACGAGCAGTACTTC. Translated: CASSLEQDFYEQYF.

This clonotype was recorded at least ten times. The chain uses TRBV7-9 and TRBJ2-4, with 8 nucleotides matching TRBD2. Per germline, CDR1 SEHNR and CDR2 FQNEAQ (reference sequence). CDR3 length: 16 amino acids. Unmatched junction bases numbered 6, after V lost 5 bases and J lost 0 bases. CDR3 amino acids: CASSRSGGLAKNIQYF. The CDR3 region has the DNA TGTGCCAGCAGCCGGAGCGGGGGCCTAGCCAAAAACATTCAGTACTTC. The full variable domain, in which reference TRBV7-9 and TRBJ2-4 provide the parts outside the CDR3, is DTGVSQNPRHKITKRGQNVTFRCDPISEHNRLYWYRQTLGQGPEFLTYFQNEAQLEKSRLLSDRFSAERPKGSFSTLEIQRTEQGDSAMYLCASSRSGGLAKNIQYFGAGTRLSVL.

This clonotype was seen at least ten times. The chain is built from TRBV6-1 and TRBJ1-1; 9 bases fit TRBD1. Germline lookup yields CDR1 MNHNS and CDR2 SASEGT. The length of the CDR3 is 15 residues. With V trimmed by 3 bases and J by 7 bases, 9 bases remained unmatched. The CDR3 here is CASSETLRTGVEAFF. In nucleotides, the CDR3 is TGTGCCAGCAGTGAGACACTCCGGACAGGGGTTGAAGCTTTCTTT.

Ten or more counts support this clonotype. The J gene is TRBJ2-7, the V gene TRBV2; 8 nucleotides line up with TRBD2. The CDR3 loop spans 15 amino acids. J lost 0 bases, V lost 5 bases, and 6 bases had no gene match. CDR1 is SNHLY, CDR2 FYNNEI, per germline. The CDR3 DNA reads as TGTGCCAGCAGTTACACTAGCGGTAGCTCCTACGAGCAGTACTTC. Translation gives CASSYTSGSSYEQYF.

This clonotype was detected many times. The chain has TRBV12-3 or TRBV12-4 and TRBJ2-3; D may be TRBD1 (6 bases). Trimming cost V 2 bases and J 5 bases, with 14 bases left between them. The CDR3 covers 15 residues. The CDR3 DNA follows: TGTGCCAGCAGTTTACCAGGGGATGATGGAGATACGCAGTATTTT. Protein: CASSLPGDDGDTQYF.

Ten or more counts support this clonotype. The rearrangement uses TRBV11-2 and TRBJ2-3; tentative D call: TRBD2 (6 bases). The CDR3 is made up of 15 amino acids. Trimming shortened V by 2 bases and J by 4 bases, and 13 bases separated the two germline ends. CDR1 SGHAT and CDR2 FQNNGV come from the germline V gene. The chain's CDR3 is CASSLSVTRADTQYF. In DNA, the CDR3 is TGTGCCAGCAGCTTATCTGTGACTAGGGCAGATACGCAGTATTTT. The full variable domain, its missing parts supplied by reference TRBV11-2 and TRBJ2-3, is EAGVAQSPRYKIIEKRQSVAFWCNPISGHATLYWYQQILGQGPKLLIQFQNNGVVDDSQLPKDRFSAERLKGVDSTLKIQPAKLEDSAVYLCASSLSVTRADTQYFGPGTRLTVL.

This clonotype was counted between two and nine times. The chain has TRBV28 and TRBJ2-3; 9 bases map to TRBD2. Germline loops: CDR1 MDHEN, CDR2 SYDVKM. CDR3 length equals 16 residues. Trimming took 5 bases from V and 1 from J; bases not matched to a gene: 7. The chain's CDR3 is CASSGGGAVGTDTQYF. DNA for the CDR3: TGTGCCAGCAGTGGCGGGGGGGCGGTAGGCACAGATACGCAGTATTTT.

J is TRBJ2-7 and V is TRBV4-2, with D unclear. V was cut by 0 bases and J by 5 bases, with 14 bases left in between. The germline V gene has CDR1 LGHNA and CDR2 YNFKEQ. The CDR3 is 15 amino acids. For the CDR3, the DNA is TGTGCCAGCAGCCAAGAGGCGAGCTCCCCTAACGAGCAGTACTTC. Its protein is CASSQEASSPNEQYF.

In this sample, this clonotype turned up many times. The chain joins TRBV28 to TRBJ1-6; D is unclear. The CDR3 spans 13 residues. In germline, CDR1 is MDHEN, CDR2 SYDVKM. The germline V and J ends were trimmed by 3 bases and 10 bases, with 10 bases remaining between them. The CDR3 DNA reads as TGTGCCAGCAGTTTCGAAGGGCGGTCACCCCTCCACTTT. It yields the protein CASSFEGRSPLHF.

The count of this clonotype is one. The chain has TRBV7-2 and TRBJ2-7; either TRBD1 or TRBD2 may fit D (6 bases each). From germline, CDR1 is SGHTA and CDR2 FQGNSA. The CDR3 has 15 amino acids. Trimming shortened V by 0 bases and J by 2 bases, and 11 bases separated the two germline ends. The CDR3 DNA reads TGTGCCAGCAGCTTAGCGGCGGGGACACCCTACGAGCAGTACTTC. Translation: CASSLAAGTPYEQYF.

In its sample, this clonotype was seen many times. The chain employs TRBV28 and TRBJ2-5; no clear D. The CDR3 extends over 11 amino acids. V dropped 2 bases and J dropped 6 bases, with 4 bases sitting between them. The germline V gene encodes CDR1 MDHEN and CDR2 SYDVKM. CDR3 sequence: CASSLGKTQYF. The CDR3 nucleotides are TGTGCCAGCAGTTTAGGGAAGACCCAGTACTTC.

This clonotype was counted a few times. The chain joins TRBV20-1 to TRBJ2-3; D is possibly TRBD2 (8 bases). The ends were cut back, 6 bases at V and 4 bases at J, with 23 bases in the middle. The germline gives CDR1 DFQATT, CDR2 SNEGSKA (reference sequence). This CDR3 has 16 residues. CDR3 DNA: TGCAGTGCCCAGGGGGGGACTAGTAGGCAGCCAGATACGCAGTATTTT. Its translation: CSAQGGTSRQPDTQYF.

This clonotype was observed at least ten times. J is TRBJ2-5 and V is TRBV7-2; D may correspond to TRBD1 or TRBD2 (7 bases each). In germline, CDR1 is SGHTA, CDR2 FQGNSA. V was pared by 2 bases and J by 5 bases, with 12 bases between. CDR3 length equals 14 residues. Here the CDR3 DNA reads TGTGCCAGCAGCTTACAGGGGGGGGGGGAGACCCAGTACTTC. This encodes CASSLQGGGETQYF.

This clonotype appeared many times. The chain joins TRBV27 to TRBJ2-1; perhaps TRBD2 as D (7 bases). The CDR3 totals 15 residues. Germline CDR1 reads MNHEY; CDR2 reads SMNVEV (reference sequence). V was cut by 5 bases and J by 5 bases, with 16 bases left in between. DNA of the CDR3: TGTGCCAGCAGTCCAGCGGGACACGGGAACAATGAGCAGTTCTTC. The encoded protein is CASSPAGHGNNEQFF.

This clonotype was picked up many times. The CDR3, as DNA: TGTGCCAGCAGCTTATTCTTGGGCCCCATCAGCAATCAGCCCCAGCATTTT. Its translation is CASSLFLGPISNQPQHF. The chain uses TRBV7-8 and TRBJ1-5, with D unresolved. Trimming cost V 2 bases and J 1 base, with 15 bases left between them. The length of the CDR3 is 17 residues. Looked up from germline, CDR1 is SGHVS and CDR2 is FQNEAQ.

This clonotype was found a few times. The chain joins TRBV6-1 to TRBJ1-5; 7 bases align to TRBD1. Per the germline V gene, CDR1 is MNHNS and CDR2 is SASEGT. CDR3 length: 15 amino acids. The J segment lost 6 bases and the V segment lost 5 bases, leaving 10 bases of the junction unmatched. The CDR3 spells CASSPTGVESQPQHF. CDR3 coding DNA: TGTGCCAGCAGTCCTACAGGGGTGGAAAGTCAGCCCCAGCATTTT.

The rearrangement links TRBV2 to TRBJ2-5, with TRBD2 identical over 9 bases. V lost 4 bases to trimming and J lost 4 bases; unmatched junction nucleotides: 19. The germline gives CDR1 SNHLY, CDR2 FYNNEI. The CDR3 length is 19 residues. Written as DNA, the CDR3 is TGTGCCAGCAGTGGTTCGTTGGCTAGCGGGGATGGGAATCGAGAGACCCAGTACTTC. Its protein product is CASSGSLASGDGNRETQYF.

This clonotype came up once. The rearrangement links TRBV29-1 to TRBJ2-6; 9 positions agree with TRBD1. The germline gives CDR1 SQVTM, CDR2 ANQGSEA. The CDR3 has 17 residues. V gave up 5 bases and J gave up 1 base; unmatched junction bases: 9. CDR3 sequence reads: CSVYKQGAASGANVLTF. CDR3 nucleotides: TGCAGCGTTTATAAACAGGGGGCGGCATCTGGGGCCAACGTCCTGACTTTC.

This clonotype was seen repeatedly, ten times or more. V gene TRBV7-9 combines with J gene TRBJ2-3, with TRBD1 identical over 9 bases. Germline V gene data show CDR1 as SEHNR and CDR2 as FQNEAQ (reference sequence). V gave up 3 bases and J gave up 5 bases; unmatched junction bases: 6. The CDR3 is made up of 15 amino acids. In DNA form, the CDR3 reads TGTGCCAGCAGCTTGGTGGGACAGGGTGGAGATACGCAGTATTTT. This codes for CASSLVGQGGDTQYF.

The sample holds a few counts of this clonotype. Just one base apart from a much larger clone, this may be a read error. The rearrangement uses TRBV12-3 or TRBV12-4 and TRBJ1-2; 8 bases are shared with TRBD1. The CDR3 contains 13 residues. V lost 7 bases to trimming and J lost 4 bases; unmatched junction nucleotides: 5. CDR3 sequence reads: CASTRTGSYGYTF. DNA of the CDR3: TGTGCCAGCACCAGGACAGGGAGCTATGGCTACACCTTC.

The sample holds many counts of this clonotype. This chain connects TRBV12-5 to TRBJ2-5, with 9 bases fitting TRBD2. Germline V gene data show CDR1 as LGHNT and CDR2 as FRNRAP. The CDR3 totals 16 residues. V shed 1 base and J 5 bases; nucleotides not matched to a gene: 8. In DNA form, the CDR3 reads TGTGCTAGTGGTTTGGACTCCGGCGGGGGGGCGGAGACCCAGTACTTC. Amino acids: CASGLDSGGGAETQYF.

This clonotype has ten or more counts. The rearrangement joins TRBV10-3 to TRBJ2-1; D unresolved. This CDR3 spans 12 amino acids. V lost 6 bases, J lost 10 bases, and 13 bases lay in between. Germline V gene sequence: CDR1 ENHRY, CDR2 SYGVKD. CDR3 DNA: TGTGCCATCAGCCATGAGGACGGAGAGCAGTTCTTC. It encodes CAISHEDGEQFF.

The CDR3 DNA sequence: TGTGCCAGCAGCTTAGAGAGACAGGGGGAGGTCAGCAATCAGCCCCAGCATTTT. It yields the protein CASSLERQGEVSNQPQHF. The genes are TRBV7-8 and TRBJ1-5; 9 nucleotides agree with TRBD1. The CDR3 has 18 residues. Germline trimming cut 1 base from V and 1 base from J; bases unmatched to any gene: 8. CDR1 and CDR2 from the germline V gene are SGHVS and FQNEAQ.